This T cell receptor (beta chain) derives from a study of shared clonotypes between healthy human individuals. Here immunoSEQ multiplex PCR was the method, and the copy in TCRdb shows in-frame clones only, minus some. The profile shows 950,000 to 1,100,000 clones, 60% to 80% of them singletons. This CDR3 contains 15 residues. Germline V CDR1 and CDR2: SGHTA, FQGNSA. V lost 5 bases, J lost 4 bases, and 14 bases lay in between. The sample comprised memory CD4+ T cells sorted from blood. Specified subset: CD45RA-negative fraction. This clonotype originated in a man aged 18 to 29 in good health. The rearrangement links TRBV7-2 to TRBJ2-2, with a tentative D call TRBD1 (5 bases). Here the CDR3 reads CASSPQGSSTGELFF. DNA for the CDR3: TGTGCCAGCAGCCCCCAGGGAAGTTCCACCGGGGAGCTGTTTTTT.